Below, 32 T cell receptor beta chains from the same sample are listed, as sequenced in a study of OX40 agonist ivuxolimab in advanced cancers. To prepare the library, the immunoSEQ multiplex PCR assay was applied. TCRdb stores this immuneACCESS table with in-frame sequences only. Part of the clones is absent; in the studies checked, under half of the shortfall reflects unresolved V genes, and no reason is known for the rest. The sample table holds around 69,000 clones, of which roughly 83% were seen once. The biggest ten clones account for 0.6% to 0.8% of the sample. The material was CD4+ or CD8+ T cells sorted from blood, obtained in a trial of the OX40 agonist ivuxolimab. These receptors were taken from an adult with an advanced solid tumor such as melanoma, head and neck, liver or kidney cancer.

This clone has just a few counts. This chain connects TRBV7-6 to TRBJ1-2; D not resolved. This CDR3 comprises 16 residues. Trimming took 1 base from V and 0 from J, leaving 12 bases between them. Germline CDR1 is SGHVS and CDR2 is FNYEAQ. The CDR3 is CASSLDSGMSNYGYTF. The CDR3 DNA is TGTGCCAGCAGCTTAGATTCAGGTATGTCTAACTATGGCTACACCTTC.

The chain employs TRBV19 and TRBJ1-4; D is perhaps TRBD1 (6 bases). Germline CDR1 reads LNHDA; CDR2 reads SQIVND (reference sequence). CDR3 length: 15 residues. V was cut by 6 bases and J by 6 bases, with 17 bases left in between. The CDR3 DNA is TGTGCCAGTAGAAATGGCAGGGGACGCCATGAAAAACTGTTTTTT. It codes for CASRNGRGRHEKLFF. The full variable domain, completed using reference TRBV19 and TRBJ1-4, is DGGITQSPKYLFRKEGQNVTLSCEQNLNHDAMYWYRQDPGQGLRLIYYSQIVNDFQKGDIAEGYSVSREKKESFPLTVTSAQKNPTAFYLCASRNGRGRHEKLFFGSGTQLSVL.

This chain connects TRBV6-5 to TRBJ1-6, with D possibly TRBD1 on 5 matching bases. The V gene's germline CDR1 is MNHEY and CDR2 SVGAGI. The CDR3 contains 13 residues. V was pared by 6 bases and J by 7 bases, with 10 bases between. CDR3 loop: CASRVGTNSPLHF. Here the CDR3 DNA reads TGTGCCAGCAGGGTCGGGACCAATTCACCCCTCCACTTT.

The gene calls are TRBV4-1 and TRBJ2-5; 8 bases match TRBD1. The better agreement between TRBJ2-7 and the DNA end casts doubt on the J call. CDR3 length: 13 amino acids. Germline V gene sequence: CDR1 MGHRA, CDR2 YSYEKL. CDR3 residues: CASSWDRIYEQYF. DNA for the CDR3: TGCGCCAGCAGCTGGGACAGGATCTACGAGCAGTACTTC.

The chain carries TRBV2 and TRBJ2-7; D uncertain. The CDR3 covers 14 residues. V was clipped by 2 bases and J by 0 bases, with 8 bases between them. The germline CDR1 and CDR2 sequences are SNHLY and FYNNEI. CDR3 bases: TGTGCCAGCAGTGAACTCAGCTTCTCCTACGAGCAGTACTTC. It is translated as CASSELSFSYEQYF.

Note on this clone: Compared with germline, one end of the junction differs, possibly owing to a read error. The V call is TRBV6-6, the J call TRBJ2-7; TRBD2 might be the D (7 bases). This CDR3 comprises 13 residues. CDR1 and CDR2 from the germline V gene are MNHNY and SVGAGI (reference sequence). CDR3 DNA: TGTGCCAGCACCCAAAGGGCCGGGGGCCGGGAGGACTTC. It specifies CASTQRAGGREDF.

This chain links TRBV28 with TRBJ1-1; D gene ambiguous. The germline V and J ends were trimmed by 5 bases and 6 bases, with 13 bases remaining between them. The CDR3 contains 13 residues. Germline CDR1 is MDHEN and CDR2 is SYDVKM. In DNA, the CDR3 is TGTGCCAGCAGTGAAAAAATCGTCGCTGAAGCTTTCTTT. Protein product: CASSEKIVAEAFF.

The chain couples TRBV20-1 to TRBJ1-1; no clear D. Per germline, CDR1 DFQATT and CDR2 SNEGSKA (reference sequence). The V and J ends lost 0 bases and 10 bases respectively, with 6 bases between them. CDR3 length equals 10 residues. The CDR3 loop reads CSARDLTAFF. CDR3 sequence (DNA): TGCAGTGCTAGAGATCTTACAGCTTTCTTT.

This chain uses TRBV5-1 with TRBJ2-1, with TRBD1 as a possible D gene (6 bases). Trimming pared 5 bases from V and 2 bases from J, leaving 11 bases between. The CDR3 totals 14 residues. Germline V gene sequence: CDR1 SGHRS, CDR2 YFSETQ. DNA of the CDR3: TGCGCCAGCAGGACACAGGGTACCTACAATGAGCAGTTCTTC. Translated: CASRTQGTYNEQFF. Using reference TRBV5-1 and TRBJ2-1 for the parts outside the CDR3, the full variable domain is KAGVTQTPRYLIKTRGQQVTLSCSPISGHRSVSWYQQTPGQGLQFLFEYFSETQRNKGNFPGRFSGRQFSNSRSEMNVSTLELGDSALYLCASRTQGTYNEQFFGPGTRLTVL.

The chain uses TRBV11-3 and TRBJ1-3; D is unclear. CDR1 and CDR2 (germline): SGHNT, YENEEA. V gave up 2 bases and J gave up 2 bases, with 4 bases separating them. The length of the CDR3 is 13 residues. The CDR3 sequence is CASSLSTGNTIYF. The CDR3, as DNA: TGTGCCAGCAGCTTATCAACTGGAAACACCATATATTTT.

This rearrangement joins TRBV19 to TRBJ1-5, with D hard to call. This CDR3 spans 13 amino acids. The germline CDR1 and CDR2 sequences are LNHDA and SQIVND (reference sequence). V was trimmed by 3 bases and J by 7 bases, leaving 10 bases between them. CDR3 residues: CASSIGVNQPQHF. The CDR3 region has the DNA TGTGCCAGTAGTATTGGGGTAAACCAGCCCCAGCATTTT.

This clone was observed once. CDR3 bases: TGTGCCAGCAGCTTAGGCAGGATAATGAACACCGGGGAGCTGTTTTTT. Its protein is CASSLGRIMNTGELFF. The V and J genes are TRBV7-8 and TRBJ2-2; D is undetermined. The CDR3 spans 16 residues. Germline CDR1 and CDR2: SGHVS and FQNEAQ. Trimming pared 1 base from V and 1 base from J, leaving 10 bases between. Full variable domain (outside the CDR3, taken from reference TRBV7-8 and TRBJ2-2): GAGVSQSPRYKVAKRGQDVALRCDPISGHVSLFWYQQALGQGPEFLTYFQNEAQLDKSGLPSDRFFAERPEGSVSTLKIQRTQQEDSAVYLCASSLGRIMNTGELFFGEGSRLTVL.

This sequence joins TRBV9 and TRBJ2-7, with D possibly being TRBD1 (6 bases). Looked up from germline, CDR1 is SGDLS and CDR2 is YYNGEE. There are 12 residues in the CDR3. V shed 3 bases and J shed 6 bases, with 10 bases lying between them. CDR3 DNA sequence: TGTGCCAGCAGCGGACTCAGGGGCGAGCAGTACTTC. Its translation: CASSGLRGEQYF.

V and J are TRBV4-2 and TRBJ1-3, with no clear D. The V gene lost 2 bases and the J gene lost 2 bases, with 10 bases spanning the gap. This CDR3 contains 15 residues. Germline lookup yields CDR1 LGHNA and CDR2 YNFKEQ. The CDR3 region is CASSQPAATGNTIYF. The CDR3 DNA sequence: TGTGCCAGCAGCCAACCGGCAGCCACTGGAAACACCATATATTTT.

The V gene is TRBV9, the J gene TRBJ2-5, with a tentative D call TRBD1 (5 bases). From germline, CDR1 is SGDLS and CDR2 YYNGEE. The CDR3 is 14 residues long. The ends were cut back, 4 bases at V and 2 bases at J, with 12 bases in the middle. The DNA of the CDR3 is TGTGCCAGCAGCCCCACGACAGTTCAAGAGACCCAGTACTTC. It translates to CASSPTTVQETQYF.

The chain links TRBV4-2 to TRBJ2-5; possible D gene TRBD2, 6 bases. Germline V gene data show CDR1 as LGHNA and CDR2 as YNFKEQ. The CDR3 consists of 15 residues. The V and J ends lost 0 bases and 4 bases respectively, with 12 bases between them. The chain's CDR3 is CASSQEAWGVETQYF. CDR3 coding DNA: TGTGCCAGCAGCCAAGAGGCCTGGGGGGTAGAGACCCAGTACTTC.

V is TRBV5-4 and J is TRBJ2-3; 9 bases fit TRBD1. Germline V gene lookup returns CDR1 SGHNT and CDR2 YYREEE (reference sequence). The V and J ends lost 4 bases and 2 bases, in that order; junction bases with no gene match: 8. The CDR3 is 16 residues long. CDR3 sequence (DNA): TGTGCCAGCAGCACCCCGGGACAGGGAATCACAGATACGCAGTATTTT. This translates into CASSTPGQGITDTQYF.

The chain couples TRBV5-6 to TRBJ1-3, with unresolved D. Trimming took off 4 bases at V and 0 bases at J, with 11 bases between the two ends. The germline CDR1 and CDR2 sequences are SGHDT and YYEEEE. The CDR3 loop spans 15 amino acids. CDR3 bases: TGTGCCAGCAGCCCTGGAGGCTACTCTGGAAACACCATATATTTT. Amino acids: CASSPGGYSGNTIYF.

V and J are TRBV2 and TRBJ2-5; D is possibly TRBD2 (6 bases). The CDR3 has 14 amino acids. Trimming pared 10 bases from V and 1 base from J, leaving 16 bases between. Looked up from germline, CDR1 is SNHLY and CDR2 is FYNNEI. CDR3 bases: TGTGCCACCGAGGTGGGGGGTCGCCAAGAGACCCAGTACTTC. As protein: CATEVGGRQETQYF.

This rearrangement joins TRBV12-1 to TRBJ1-1. TRBV12-1 constitutes a pseudogene. This CDR3 region has 13 residues. CDR3 coding DNA: TGTGCCAGCAGGTCCGGGACGCACACTGAAGCTTTCTTT. Its translation is CASRSGTHTEAFF.

The V and J genes are TRBV6-6 and TRBJ2-7; 9 bases are a match to TRBD1. With V trimmed by 6 bases and J by 5 bases, 8 bases remained unmatched. The CDR3 runs 14 residues. Germline V gene sequence: CDR1 MNHNY, CDR2 SVGAGI (reference sequence). This CDR3 reads CASSQRGQGHEQYF. As DNA, the CDR3 is TGTGCCAGCAGCCAACGGGGACAGGGCCACGAGCAGTACTTC.

The rearrangement joins TRBV5-1 to TRBJ2-3; TRBD2 matches 8 bases. CDR1 SGHRS and CDR2 YFSETQ come from the germline V gene. Trimming cost V 6 bases and J 0 bases; bases outside gene matches: 3. The CDR3 contains 14 residues. CDR3 nucleotides: TGCGCCAGCACCCGGGGGGGTAGCACAGATACGCAGTATTTT. Translating it yields CASTRGGSTDTQYF.

The V gene is TRBV12-2, the J gene TRBJ1-2. TRBV12-2 is recorded as a pseudogene. There are 15 residues in the CDR3. CDR3 nucleotide sequence: TGTGCAAGTCGCTTAGCGCTCGGTCGGATCTATGGCTACACCTTC. Residues: CASRLALGRIYGYTF.

This clone was picked up one time. This chain connects TRBV4-2 to TRBJ2-4; TRBD2 matches 11 bases. V lost 5 bases and J lost 2; bases outside the gene matches: 8. The CDR3 is 17 amino acids. The V gene's germline CDR1 is LGHNA and CDR2 YNFKEQ. CDR3 coding DNA: TGTGCCAGCAGCGGTAATAGCGGGGGGGCGTCCAAAAACATTCAGTACTTC. Its translation: CASSGNSGGASKNIQYF.

The chain is built from TRBV18 and TRBJ1-4; D is perhaps TRBD1 (6 bases). V was cut by 8 bases and J by 4 bases, with 11 bases left in between. This CDR3 contains 13 residues. In germline, CDR1 is KGHSH, CDR2 LQKENI. The CDR3 coding sequence is TGTGCCAGCAGAGGACAGTTTAATGAAAAACTGTTTTTT. This gives the protein CASRGQFNEKLFF. The full variable domain, completed using reference TRBV18 and TRBJ1-4, is NAGVMQNPRHLVRRRGQEARLRCSPMKGHSHVYWYRQLPEEGLKFMVYLQKENIIDESGMPKERFSAEFPKEGPSILRIQQVVRGDSAAYFCASRGQFNEKLFFGSGTQLSVL.

This clone occurred once. The gene calls are TRBV14 and TRBJ2-2, with D possibly being TRBD1 or TRBD2 (6 bases each). Germline loops: CDR1 SGHDN, CDR2 FVKESK. CDR3 size: 16 residues. The germline V and J ends were trimmed by 2 bases and 5 bases, with 15 bases remaining between them. CDR3 coding DNA: TGTGCCAGCAGCCAACGACTACAGGGAGGTACCGGGGAGCTGTTTTTT. It translates to CASSQRLQGGTGELFF.

The chain employs TRBV25-1 and TRBJ1-2, with D possibly matching TRBD1 (5 bases). V was pared by 2 bases and J by 8 bases, with 18 bases between. CDR3 length equals 15 residues. Germline V gives CDR1 MGHDK, CDR2 SYGVNS. The CDR3 region is CASSEGLGVAGGYTF. As DNA, the CDR3 is TGTGCCAGCAGTGAAGGCCTAGGGGTAGCGGGCGGCTACACCTTC.

In its sample, this clone was seen once. The chain has TRBV7-9 and TRBJ2-5; no clear D gene. The DNA end is more similar to TRBJ2-7, so the J call may be wrong. Germline V lookup: CDR1 SEHNR, CDR2 FQNEAQ (reference sequence). This CDR3 is built from 13 residues. In DNA form, the CDR3 reads TGTGCCAGCAGCTTACATAGTTCTTACGAGCAGTACTTC. This codes for CASSLHSSYEQYF.

V gene TRBV7-8 combines with J gene TRBJ2-5; 9 bases map to TRBD2. The CDR3 runs to 15 residues. CDR1 and CDR2 from the germline V gene are SGHVS and FQNEAQ. V shed 1 base and J 5 bases; nucleotides not matched to a gene: 5. The CDR3 reads CASSLGLAVRETQYF. In DNA, the CDR3 is TGTGCCAGCAGCTTAGGACTAGCGGTCAGGGAGACCCAGTACTTC.

The chain carries TRBV29-1 and TRBJ1-4, with TRBD1 matching 7 bases. CDR1 SQVTM and CDR2 ANQGSEA come from the germline V gene. The V segment lost 6 bases and the J segment 8 bases; nucleotides outside the gene matches: 9. The CDR3 consists of 13 residues. Written as DNA, the CDR3 is TGCAGCGTCCAACAGGGGAGGAGGGAAAAACTGTTTTTT. It encodes CSVQQGRREKLFF.

This clone has a single count. The chain joins TRBV11-3 to TRBJ2-2, with TRBD1 matching over 11 bases. CDR1 SGHNT and CDR2 YENEEA come from the germline V gene. The ends lost 5 bases at V and 6 bases at J; junction bases unmatched: 14. The CDR3 runs to 18 residues. CDR3 amino acids: CASSRQGIPGQGAGELFF. Written as DNA, the CDR3 is TGTGCCAGCAGCCGCCAAGGGATACCGGGACAGGGGGCCGGGGAGCTGTTTTTT. The whole variable domain, filled in from reference TRBV11-3 and TRBJ2-2, reads EAGVVQSPRYKIIEKKQPVAFWCNPISGHNTLYWYLQNLGQGPELLIRYENEEAVDDSQLPKDRFSAERLKGVDSTLKIQPAELGDSAVYLCASSRQGIPGQGAGELFFGEGSRLTVL.

This chain connects TRBV5-5 to TRBJ2-2, with a tentative D call TRBD2 (6 bases). The V and J ends lost 4 bases and 5 bases respectively, with 15 bases between them. CDR1 and CDR2 from the germline V gene are SGHKS and YYEKEE (reference sequence). This CDR3 comprises 15 residues. CDR3 region: CASSPAGRITGELFF. The CDR3 nucleotides are TGTGCCAGCAGCCCGGCCGGGAGAATTACCGGGGAGCTGTTTTTT.